A single sample is the source of the 20 T cell receptor beta chains below, sequenced in a study of blood T cell repertoires in COVID-19. This table comes from immunoSEQ multiplex PCR, and its TCRdb copy is limited to in-frame clones, with some not included. This table has under 250,000 clones, 80% to 90% appearing once. The sequenced sample was PBMCs or T cells enriched from blood (not recorded which). Every receptor here comes from a young woman who had been exposed to COVID-19.

The rearrangement uses TRBV10-3 and TRBJ2-7, with D possibly being TRBD1 (6 bases). Germline V lookup: CDR1 ENHRY, CDR2 SYGVKD. Trimming took 6 bases from V and 4 from J, leaving 13 bases between them. The CDR3 has 13 amino acids. The CDR3 region has the DNA TGTGCCATCAGGACAGGAATACTTTACGAGCAGTACTTC. This gives the protein CAIRTGILYEQYF.

V usage is TRBV5-1 and J usage is TRBJ2-5; D remains ambiguous. Germline CDR1 is SGHRS and CDR2 is YFSETQ. The CDR3 has 13 residues. Trimming removed 2 bases from V and 1 base from J, with 6 bases in between. CDR3 in amino acids: CASSFTAQETQYF. As DNA, the CDR3 is TGCGCCAGCAGCTTTACAGCCCAAGAGACCCAGTACTTC.

This clone has only a few counts. The V and J genes are TRBV27 and TRBJ1-6; no clear D gene. Germline CDR1 MNHEY, CDR2 SMNVEV (reference sequence). The CDR3 extends over 14 amino acids. V gave up 3 bases and J gave up 5 bases, with 8 bases separating them. CDR3 sequence: CASSFNSNNSPLHF. CDR3 DNA sequence: TGTGCCAGCAGTTTTAACAGTAATAATTCACCCCTCCACTTT.

V usage is TRBV27 and J usage is TRBJ1-2; D is unclear. The V end lost 3 bases, the J end lost 8 bases, and 13 bases lay between the germline ends. CDR1 is MNHEY and CDR2 is SMNVEV in the germline V gene (reference sequence). This CDR3 has 13 amino acids. The DNA of the CDR3 is TGTGCCAGCAGTTTTAGGGAATCGGGGGGCTACACCTTC. Translating it yields CASSFRESGGYTF.

The rearrangement joins TRBV27 to TRBJ1-1; no firm D call. The CDR3 is made up of 16 amino acids. V was trimmed by 5 bases and J by 1 base, leaving 17 bases between them. Germline CDR1 is MNHEY and CDR2 is SMNVEV (reference sequence). Here the CDR3 DNA reads TGTGCCAGCAGTCCATACGATGGGCCATCGAACACTGAAGCTTTCTTT. This sequence encodes CASSPYDGPSNTEAFF.

The chain couples TRBV7-3 to TRBJ2-1, with TRBD1 identical over 9 bases. The CDR3 has 15 amino acids. Per germline, CDR1 SGHTA and CDR2 FQGTGA. Trimming took 5 bases from V and 3 from J; bases not matched to a gene: 5. In nucleotides, the CDR3 is TGTGCCAGCAGCCCCGGGACAGGGTACTACAATGAGCAGTTCTTC. Translation: CASSPGTGYYNEQFF.

The V and J genes are TRBV6-5 and TRBJ1-1; D is unresolved. The CDR3 is made up of 12 amino acids. Trimming took 6 bases from V and 2 from J, leaving 7 bases between them. The germline V gene encodes CDR1 MNHEY and CDR2 SVGAGI. CDR3: CASSRYNTEAFF. The CDR3 bases are TGTGCCAGCAGCCGTTATAACACTGAAGCTTTCTTT.

The chain uses TRBV28 and TRBJ2-4; 7 bases line up with TRBD1. From germline, CDR1 is MDHEN and CDR2 SYDVKM. The V gene end was trimmed by 7 bases and the J gene end by 1 base; junction bases not matched to a gene: 16. CDR3 length: 18 residues. CDR3 amino acids: CASNPRGYRGMAKNIQYF. In DNA form, the CDR3 reads TGTGCCAGCAACCCCCGAGGTTACAGGGGCATGGCCAAAAACATTCAGTACTTC.

The gene calls are TRBV2 and TRBJ2-1; D gene unclear. CDR1 and CDR2 from the germline V gene are SNHLY and FYNNEI. Trimming stripped 3 bases from V and 5 bases from J, with 20 bases between. There are 17 residues in the CDR3. As DNA, the CDR3 is TGTGCCAGCAGTGATGAGTCGGGTGTCAATAGGAACAATGAGCAGTTCTTC. It is translated as CASSDESGVNRNNEQFF.

V gene TRBV7-3 combines with J gene TRBJ2-1; 9 bases are shared with TRBD2. The CDR3 consists of 17 residues. Germline V gene data show CDR1 as SGHTA and CDR2 as FQGTGA. After removal of 2 bases from V and 6 bases from J, the junction contained 11 bases not matched to a gene. CDR3 nucleotide sequence: TGTGCCAGCAGCTTAGCGGGAGGGCATTACCGGGGCAATGAGCAGTTCTTC. Its translation: CASSLAGGHYRGNEQFF. Full variable domain (missing parts from reference TRBV7-3 and TRBJ2-1): GAGVSQTPSNKVTEKGKYVELRCDPISGHTALYWYRQSLGQGPEFLIYFQGTGAADDSGLPNDRFFAVRPEGSVSTLKIQRTERGDSAVYLCASSLAGGHYRGNEQFFGPGTRLTVL.

This chain connects TRBV11-2 to TRBJ2-1; TRBD2 aligns across 8 bases. Trimming took 4 bases from V and 1 from J; bases not matched to a gene: 12. The CDR3 is 18 residues long. CDR1 is SGHAT, CDR2 FQNNGV, per germline. The CDR3 sequence is CASSYLELADGSYNEQFF. CDR3 nucleotides: TGTGCCAGCAGCTACCTCGAACTAGCGGACGGGTCCTACAATGAGCAGTTCTTC.

The chain couples TRBV3-1 (or the pseudogene TRBV3-2) to TRBJ1-2; 8 bases agree with TRBD1. V lost 4 bases, J lost 4 bases, and 14 bases stayed unmatched. The CDR3 has 17 residues. The germline V gene encodes CDR1 LGHDT and CDR2 YNNKEL (reference sequence). The CDR3 DNA sequence: TGTGCCAGCAGCCCACAAGGACAGGGCTCGGGTAGCTATGGCTACACCTTC. Translated, it gives CASSPQGQGSGSYGYTF.

The chain carries TRBV5-6 and TRBJ2-1; 10 bases align to TRBD1. This CDR3 comprises 15 residues. CDR1 SGHDT and CDR2 YYEEEE come from the germline V gene. Germline trimming cut 4 bases from V and 8 bases from J; bases unmatched to any gene: 9. CDR3 loop: CASSRPGTGDDEQFF. CDR3 nucleotide sequence: TGTGCCAGCAGCCGGCCCGGGACAGGGGATGATGAGCAGTTCTTC.

This clone was detected a few times. The chain uses TRBV12-3 or TRBV12-4 and TRBJ1-1, with D possibly being TRBD1 (6 bases). V was shortened by 1 base and J by 10 bases, with 10 bases between the two germline ends. This CDR3 is built from 12 residues. The CDR3 region is CASSLVQGRAFF. CDR3 sequence (DNA): TGTGCCAGCAGTTTAGTTCAGGGGAGAGCTTTCTTT.

The gene calls are TRBV2 and TRBJ2-5; 8 bases map to TRBD2. Trimming cost V 7 bases and J 5 bases; bases outside gene matches: 12. The CDR3 sequence is 15 residues long. The germline CDR1 and CDR2 sequences are SNHLY and FYNNEI. CDR3 protein: CASKERESRGETQYF. For the CDR3, the DNA is TGTGCCAGCAAGGAGCGGGAGAGTCGTGGGGAGACCCAGTACTTC.

This chain links TRBV6-5 with TRBJ2-7, with a possible D match to TRBD2 (6 bases). Germline V gives CDR1 MNHEY, CDR2 SVGAGI. This CDR3 is built from 15 residues. V shed 6 bases and J shed 3 bases, with 18 bases lying between them. CDR3 DNA: TGTGCCAGCAGACGTGACTGGGGGGAAGGCTACGAGCAGTACTTC. Translating gives CASRRDWGEGYEQYF.

This clone is a singleton in its sample. The rearrangement uses TRBV14 and TRBJ2-7; D is perhaps TRBD2 (5 bases). CDR3 length: 15 residues. The germline V gene has CDR1 SGHDN and CDR2 FVKESK. Trimming removed 4 bases from V and 0 bases from J, with 13 bases in between. CDR3 nucleotides: TGTGCCAGCAGCCCCCGGGGTTCCAGCTCCTACGAGCAGTACTTC. Its translation is CASSPRGSSSYEQYF.

V usage is TRBV29-1 and J usage is TRBJ2-3; possibly TRBD2 for D (5 bases). The V gene lost 6 bases and the J gene lost 2 bases, with 15 bases spanning the gap. The CDR3 covers 14 residues. CDR1 is SQVTM and CDR2 is ANQGSEA in the germline V gene. CDR3 nucleotides: TGCAGCGTCGGGGTGCGGGCCGACACAGATACGCAGTATTTT. This encodes CSVGVRADTDTQYF.

The rearrangement links TRBV19 to TRBJ1-1, with 8 positions matching TRBD1. The germline V gene encodes CDR1 LNHDA and CDR2 SQIVND (reference sequence). The CDR3 is 15 amino acids. Germline trimming cut 3 bases from V and 1 base from J; bases unmatched to any gene: 4. CDR3 bases: TGTGCCAGTAGTATCCTTGGACAGGGGAACACTGAAGCTTTCTTT. Residues: CASSILGQGNTEAFF.

This clone was counted a single time. This sequence joins TRBV30 and TRBJ1-1; unclear D gene. V was cut by 0 bases and J by 5 bases, with 22 bases left in between. Germline V gene lookup returns CDR1 GTSNPN and CDR2 SVGIG (reference sequence). The length of the CDR3 is 17 residues. The CDR3 DNA is TGTGCCTGGAGTGTACCCTTAGGTGGAGGGATGAGGACTGAAGCTTTCTTT. Protein product: CAWSVPLGGGMRTEAFF.